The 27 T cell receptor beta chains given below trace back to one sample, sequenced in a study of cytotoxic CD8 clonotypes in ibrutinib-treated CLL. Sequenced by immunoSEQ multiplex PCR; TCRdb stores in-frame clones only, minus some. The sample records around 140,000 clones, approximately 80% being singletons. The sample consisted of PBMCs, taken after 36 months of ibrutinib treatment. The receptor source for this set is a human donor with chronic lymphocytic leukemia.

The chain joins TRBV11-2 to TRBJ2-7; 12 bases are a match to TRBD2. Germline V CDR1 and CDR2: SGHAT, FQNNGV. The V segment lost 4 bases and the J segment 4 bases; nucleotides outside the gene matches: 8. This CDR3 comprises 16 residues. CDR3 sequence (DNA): TGTGCCAGCAGCTCCCTAGCGGGAGGGCCTAAGTACGAGCAGTACTTC. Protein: CASSSLAGGPKYEQYF. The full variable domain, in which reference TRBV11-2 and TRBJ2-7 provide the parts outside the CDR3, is EAGVAQSPRYKIIEKRQSVAFWCNPISGHATLYWYQQILGQGPKLLIQFQNNGVVDDSQLPKDRFSAERLKGVDSTLKIQPAKLEDSAVYLCASSSLAGGPKYEQYFGPGTRLTVT.

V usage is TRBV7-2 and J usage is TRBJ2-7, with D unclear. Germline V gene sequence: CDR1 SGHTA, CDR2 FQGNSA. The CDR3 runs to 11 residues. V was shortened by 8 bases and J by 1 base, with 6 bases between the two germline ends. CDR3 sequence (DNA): TGTGCCAGCGTCGAGTCCTACGAGCAGTACTTC. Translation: CASVESYEQYF.

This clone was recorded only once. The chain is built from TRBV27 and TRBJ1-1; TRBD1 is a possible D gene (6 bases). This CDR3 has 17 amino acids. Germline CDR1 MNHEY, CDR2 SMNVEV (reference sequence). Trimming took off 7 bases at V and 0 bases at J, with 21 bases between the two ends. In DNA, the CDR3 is TGTGCCAGCAAAGTTTTACGGGGGGCGGATGTGAACACTGAAGCTTTCTTT. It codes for CASKVLRGADVNTEAFF.

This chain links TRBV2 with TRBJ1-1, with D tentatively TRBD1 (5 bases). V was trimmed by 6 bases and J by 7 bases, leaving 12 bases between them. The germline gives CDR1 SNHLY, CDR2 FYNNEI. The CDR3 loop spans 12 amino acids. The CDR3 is CASRDDSREAFF. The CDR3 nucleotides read TGTGCCAGCAGGGACGACAGCCGTGAAGCTTTCTTT.

The DNA of the CDR3 is TGTGCCTGGAGTGTAAGGCCAGGGCTTCAGGAAGCCCAGTACTTC. Its translation is CAWSVRPGLQEAQYF. This chain connects TRBV30 to TRBJ2-5; D might be TRBD1 (5 bases). CDR3 size: 15 residues. V gave up 0 bases and J gave up 9 bases, with 20 bases separating them. CDR1 GTSNPN and CDR2 SVGIG come from the germline V gene (reference sequence).

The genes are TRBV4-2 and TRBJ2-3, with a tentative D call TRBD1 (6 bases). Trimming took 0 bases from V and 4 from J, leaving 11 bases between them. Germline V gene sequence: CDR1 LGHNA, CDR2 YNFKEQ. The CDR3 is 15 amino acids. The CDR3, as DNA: TGTGCCAGCAGCCAAGAGCAAGGGGGTTCAGATACGCAGTATTTT. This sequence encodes CASSQEQGGSDTQYF.

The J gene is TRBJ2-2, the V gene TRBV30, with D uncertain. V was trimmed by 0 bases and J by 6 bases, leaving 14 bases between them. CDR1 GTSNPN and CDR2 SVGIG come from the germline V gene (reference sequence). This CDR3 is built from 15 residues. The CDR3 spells CAWSVSWVLAGELFF. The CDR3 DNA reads TGTGCCTGGAGTGTAAGCTGGGTTTTAGCCGGGGAGCTGTTTTTT.

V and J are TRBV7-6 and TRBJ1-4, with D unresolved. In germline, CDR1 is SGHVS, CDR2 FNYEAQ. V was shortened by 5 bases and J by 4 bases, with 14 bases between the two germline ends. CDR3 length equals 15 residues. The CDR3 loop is CASSQRAGYNEKLFF. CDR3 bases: TGTGCCAGCAGCCAGAGAGCAGGCTATAATGAAAAACTGTTTTTT.

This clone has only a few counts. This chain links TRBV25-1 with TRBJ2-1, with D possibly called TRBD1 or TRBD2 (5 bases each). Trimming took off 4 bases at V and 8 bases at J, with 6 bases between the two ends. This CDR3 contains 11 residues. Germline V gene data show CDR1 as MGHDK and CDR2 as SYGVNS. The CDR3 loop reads CASSGGYEQFF. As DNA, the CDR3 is TGTGCCAGCAGTGGGGGGTATGAGCAGTTCTTC.

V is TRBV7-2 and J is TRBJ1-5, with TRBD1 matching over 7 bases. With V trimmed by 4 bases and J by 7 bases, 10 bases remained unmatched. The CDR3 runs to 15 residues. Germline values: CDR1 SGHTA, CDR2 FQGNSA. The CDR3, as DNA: TGTGCCAGCAGCTCCCGACAGGGCTTGCGGCAGCCCCAGCATTTT. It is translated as CASSSRQGLRQPQHF. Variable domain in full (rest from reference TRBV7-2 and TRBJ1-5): GAGVSQSPSNKVTEKGKDVELRCDPISGHTALYWYRQSLGQGLEFLIYFQGNSAPDKSGLPSDRFSAERTGGSVSTLTIQRTQQEDSAVYLCASSSRQGLRQPQHFGDGTRLSIL.

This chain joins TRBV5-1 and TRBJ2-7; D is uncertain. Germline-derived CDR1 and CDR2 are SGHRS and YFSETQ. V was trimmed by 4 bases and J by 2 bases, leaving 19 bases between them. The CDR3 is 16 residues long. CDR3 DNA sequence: TGCGCCAGCAGCCGGTTGACCTACGACCTTACCTACGAGCAGTACTTC. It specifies CASSRLTYDLTYEQYF.

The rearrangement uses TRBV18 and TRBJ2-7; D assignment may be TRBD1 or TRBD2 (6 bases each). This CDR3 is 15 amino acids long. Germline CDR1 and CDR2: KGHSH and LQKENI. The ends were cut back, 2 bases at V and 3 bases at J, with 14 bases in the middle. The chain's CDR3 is CASSPGGTKNYEQYF. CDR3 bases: TGTGCCAGCTCACCAGGGGGGACAAAAAACTACGAGCAGTACTTC.

The CDR3 DNA sequence: TGTGCCAGCAGCTTGGCCAGACTAGCGGGAGGTGAGACCCAGTACTTC. The encoded protein is CASSLARLAGGETQYF. The rearrangement uses TRBV5-4 and TRBJ2-5, with TRBD2 matching 13 bases. The CDR3 contains 16 residues. Germline trimming cut 0 bases from V and 5 bases from J; bases unmatched to any gene: 4. The V gene's germline CDR1 is SGHNT and CDR2 YYREEE (reference sequence).

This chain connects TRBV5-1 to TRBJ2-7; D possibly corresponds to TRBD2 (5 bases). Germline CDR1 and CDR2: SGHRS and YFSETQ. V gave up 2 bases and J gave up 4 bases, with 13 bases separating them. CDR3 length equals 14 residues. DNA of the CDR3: TGCGCCAGCAGCTTCCAACAACGGACTTACGAGCAGTACTTC. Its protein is CASSFQQRTYEQYF.

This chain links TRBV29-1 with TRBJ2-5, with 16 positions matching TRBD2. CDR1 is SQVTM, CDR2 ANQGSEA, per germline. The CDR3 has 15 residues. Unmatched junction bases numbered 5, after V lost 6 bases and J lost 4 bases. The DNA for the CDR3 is TGCAGCGTATGGGGACTAGCGGGAGGGGTAGAGACCCAGTACTTC. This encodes CSVWGLAGGVETQYF.

CDR3 amino acids: CASTLSRDQETQYF. The DNA for the CDR3 is TGTGCCAGCACCCTAAGTAGGGACCAAGAGACCCAGTACTTC. The chain couples TRBV6-5 to TRBJ2-5; no firm D call. The length of the CDR3 is 14 residues. Trimming stripped 7 bases from V and 0 bases from J, with 12 bases between. The germline V gene has CDR1 MNHEY and CDR2 SVGAGI.

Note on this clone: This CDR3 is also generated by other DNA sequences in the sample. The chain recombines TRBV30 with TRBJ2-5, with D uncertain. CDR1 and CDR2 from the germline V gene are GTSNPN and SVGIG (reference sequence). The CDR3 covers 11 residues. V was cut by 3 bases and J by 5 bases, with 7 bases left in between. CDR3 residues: CAWSARETQYF. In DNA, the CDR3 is TGTGCCTGGAGCGCACGGGAGACCCAGTACTTC.

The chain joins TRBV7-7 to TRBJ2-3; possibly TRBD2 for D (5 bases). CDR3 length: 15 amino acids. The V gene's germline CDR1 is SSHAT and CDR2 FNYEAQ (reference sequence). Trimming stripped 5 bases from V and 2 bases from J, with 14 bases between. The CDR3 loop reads CASSQLGSPTDTQYF. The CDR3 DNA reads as TGTGCCAGCAGCCAACTAGGGTCCCCCACAGATACGCAGTATTTT.

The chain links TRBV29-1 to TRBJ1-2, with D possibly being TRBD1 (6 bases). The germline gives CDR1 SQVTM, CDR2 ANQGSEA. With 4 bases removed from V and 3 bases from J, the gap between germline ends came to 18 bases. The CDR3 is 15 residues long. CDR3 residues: CSVAGTLTGHYGYTF. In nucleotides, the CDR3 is TGCAGCGTTGCCGGGACACTTACCGGGCACTATGGCTACACCTTC.

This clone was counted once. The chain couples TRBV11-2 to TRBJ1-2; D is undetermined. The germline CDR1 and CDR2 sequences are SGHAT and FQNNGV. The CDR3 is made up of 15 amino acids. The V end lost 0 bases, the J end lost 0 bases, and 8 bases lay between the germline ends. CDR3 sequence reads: CASSLDARSNYGYTF. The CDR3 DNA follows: TGTGCCAGCAGCTTAGACGCCCGTTCTAACTATGGCTACACCTTC.

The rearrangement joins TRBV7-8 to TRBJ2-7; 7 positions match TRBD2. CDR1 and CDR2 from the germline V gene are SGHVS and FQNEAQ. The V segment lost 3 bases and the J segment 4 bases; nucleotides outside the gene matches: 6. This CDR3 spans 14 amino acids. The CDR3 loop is CASSLVREPYEQYF. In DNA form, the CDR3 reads TGTGCCAGCAGCTTGGTGCGGGAGCCATACGAGCAGTACTTC. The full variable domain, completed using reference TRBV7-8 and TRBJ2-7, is GAGVSQSPRYKVAKRGQDVALRCDPISGHVSLFWYQQALGQGPEFLTYFQNEAQLDKSGLPSDRFFAERPEGSVSTLKIQRTQQEDSAVYLCASSLVREPYEQYFGPGTRLTVT.

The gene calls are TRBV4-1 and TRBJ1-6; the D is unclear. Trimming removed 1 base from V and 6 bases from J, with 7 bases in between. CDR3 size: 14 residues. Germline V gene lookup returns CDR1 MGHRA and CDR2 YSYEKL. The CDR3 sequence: CASSQGPLNSPLHF. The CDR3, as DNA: TGCGCCAGCAGCCAAGGTCCCCTTAATTCACCCCTCCACTTT.

This CDR3 reads CASTGLAAEAFF. The CDR3 nucleotides are TGTGCCTCGACGGGACTGGCGGCTGAAGCTTTCTTT. The genes are TRBV30 and TRBJ1-1; D may be TRBD1 (5 bases). The CDR3 has 12 amino acids. Trimming removed 7 bases at V and 6 bases at J, with 15 bases between. Germline V gives CDR1 GTSNPN, CDR2 SVGIG (reference sequence).

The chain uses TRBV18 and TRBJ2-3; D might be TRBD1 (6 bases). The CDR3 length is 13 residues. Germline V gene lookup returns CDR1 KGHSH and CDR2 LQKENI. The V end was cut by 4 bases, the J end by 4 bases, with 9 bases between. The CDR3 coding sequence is TGTGCCAGCTCACTGACAGGCCCAGATACGCAGTATTTT. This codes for CASSLTGPDTQYF.

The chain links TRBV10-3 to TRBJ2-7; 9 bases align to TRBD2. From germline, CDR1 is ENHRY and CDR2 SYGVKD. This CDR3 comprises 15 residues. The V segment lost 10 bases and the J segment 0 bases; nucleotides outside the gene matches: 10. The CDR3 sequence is CATQIAGDLSYEQYF. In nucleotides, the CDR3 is TGTGCCACCCAAATAGCGGGGGACCTCTCCTACGAGCAGTACTTC.

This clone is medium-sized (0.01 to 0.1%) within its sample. The CDR3 DNA is TGTGCCACCTGGGCGTGGGGGGGTCAGCAGTACTTC. Translated, it gives CATWAWGGQQYF. The chain recombines TRBV27 with TRBJ2-7; 7 bases are a match to TRBD2. V trimming: 10 bases; J trimming: 8 bases; junction bases outside the gene matches: 11. Germline-derived CDR1 and CDR2 are MNHEY and SMNVEV (reference sequence). The CDR3 loop spans 12 amino acids.

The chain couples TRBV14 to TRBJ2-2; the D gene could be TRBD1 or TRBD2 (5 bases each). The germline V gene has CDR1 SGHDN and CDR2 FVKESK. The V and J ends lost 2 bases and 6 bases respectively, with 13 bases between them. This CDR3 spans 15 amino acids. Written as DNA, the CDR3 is TGTGCCAGCAGCCAACTGGGGGTTTTGGCCGGGGAGCTGTTTTTT. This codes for CASSQLGVLAGELFF.